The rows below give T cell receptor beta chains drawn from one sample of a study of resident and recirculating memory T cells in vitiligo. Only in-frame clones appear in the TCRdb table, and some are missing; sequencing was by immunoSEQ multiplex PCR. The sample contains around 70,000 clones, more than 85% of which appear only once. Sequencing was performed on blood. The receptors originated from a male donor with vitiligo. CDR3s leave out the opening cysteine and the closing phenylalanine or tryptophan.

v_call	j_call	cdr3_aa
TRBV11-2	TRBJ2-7	ASSPRTGGFYEQY
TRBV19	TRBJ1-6	ASSLLNPTITPNSPLH
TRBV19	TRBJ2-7	ASRRRENSYEQY
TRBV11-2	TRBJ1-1	ASSLLPGEAF
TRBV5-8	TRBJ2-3	ASSWLVRVDTQY
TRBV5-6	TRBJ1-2	ASSGHHGYT
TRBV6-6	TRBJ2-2	ASSAGQKNGELF
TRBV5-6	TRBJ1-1	ASSLDFRANTEAF
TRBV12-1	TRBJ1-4	ASSPVCIQGGEEKLF
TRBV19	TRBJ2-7	ASSPRDSSSYEQY
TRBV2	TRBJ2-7	ASSEDSGSYEQY
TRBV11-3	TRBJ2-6	ASSKGQGILPGANVLT
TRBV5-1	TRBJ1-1	ASSLGAMNTEAF
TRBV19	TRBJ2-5	ASSIIAQTGMVGTGETQY
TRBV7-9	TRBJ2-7	ASTYRGDEY
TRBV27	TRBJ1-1	ASNRGTGGMNTEAF
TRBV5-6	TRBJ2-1	ASSLVLRGRHLEQF
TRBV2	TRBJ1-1	ASRTGTGAGEAF
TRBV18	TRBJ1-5	ASSQTGFQPQH
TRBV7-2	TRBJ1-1	ASSPDRDGAEAF
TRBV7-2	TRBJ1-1	ASSLFDRAEAF
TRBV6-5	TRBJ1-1	ASSLLTELNTEAF
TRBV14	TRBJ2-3	ASSQYGQGRNTQY
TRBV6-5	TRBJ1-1	ASWANTEAF
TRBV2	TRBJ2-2	ASSGRLAGGTGELF
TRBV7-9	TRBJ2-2	ASSPGTGNTGELF
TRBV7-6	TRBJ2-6	ASSLYPTGGRSGANVLT
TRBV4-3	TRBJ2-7	ASSQNDRHSYEQY
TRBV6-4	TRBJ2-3	ASSDGTGNTQY